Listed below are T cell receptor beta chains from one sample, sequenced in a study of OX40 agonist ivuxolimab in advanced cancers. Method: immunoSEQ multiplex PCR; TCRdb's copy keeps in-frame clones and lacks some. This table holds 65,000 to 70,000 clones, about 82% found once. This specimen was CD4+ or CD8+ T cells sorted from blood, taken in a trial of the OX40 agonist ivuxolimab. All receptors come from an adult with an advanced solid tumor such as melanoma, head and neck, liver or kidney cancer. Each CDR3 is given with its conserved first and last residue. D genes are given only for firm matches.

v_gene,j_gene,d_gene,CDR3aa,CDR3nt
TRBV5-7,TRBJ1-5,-,CASRRPWAGYQPQHF,TGTGCCAGCAGGAGACCGTGGGCAGGGTATCAGCCCCAGCATTTT
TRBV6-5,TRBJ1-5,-,CASSGTRDQPQHF,TGTGCCAGCAGTGGGACAAGGGATCAGCCCCAGCATTTT
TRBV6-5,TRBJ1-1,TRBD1,CASRLGTAAEAFF,TGTGCCAGCAGACTTGGGACAGCGGCTGAAGCTTTCTTT
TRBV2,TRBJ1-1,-,CASSPLKYGTEAFF,TGTGCCAGCAGCCCCCTGAAGTATGGCACTGAAGCTTTCTTT
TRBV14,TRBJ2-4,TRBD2,CASSQGGTILNIQYF,TGTGCCAGCAGCCAAGGGGGGACTATTCTAAACATTCAGTACTTC
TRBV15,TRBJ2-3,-,CATSRDLSDNTQYF,TGTGCCACCAGCAGAGATCTCTCAGATAATACGCAGTATTTT
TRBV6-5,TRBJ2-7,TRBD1,CASSPRDSGPYEQYF,TGTGCCAGCTCTCCCCGGGACAGCGGACCCTACGAGCAGTACTTC
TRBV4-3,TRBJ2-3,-,CASSQGLGSTDTQYF,TGCGCCAGCAGCCAGGGCCTAGGGAGCACAGATACGCAGTATTTT
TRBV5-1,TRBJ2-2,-,CASTPNTGELFF,TGCGCCAGCACCCCGAACACCGGGGAGCTGTTTTTT
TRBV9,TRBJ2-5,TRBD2,CASSVAGLAGGQETQYF,TGTGCCAGCAGCGTAGCGGGACTAGCGGGGGGCCAAGAGACCCAGTACTTC
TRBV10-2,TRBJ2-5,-,CASSEAAFTQYF,TGCGCCAGCAGTGAGGCGGCCTTCACCCAGTACTTC
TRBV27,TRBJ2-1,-,CASSYFSGNNEQFF,TGTGCCAGCAGTTATTTTTCAGGGAACAATGAGCAGTTCTTC
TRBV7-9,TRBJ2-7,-,CASSFEGEQYF,TGTGCCAGCAGCTTCGAGGGAGAGCAGTACTTC
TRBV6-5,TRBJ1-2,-,CASSRGPEYGYTF,TGTGCCAGCAGCAGGGGACCGGAGTATGGCTACACCTTC
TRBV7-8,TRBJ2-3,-,CASSFRGRSDTQYF,TGTGCCAGCAGCTTCCGGGGGCGCTCAGATACGCAGTATTTT
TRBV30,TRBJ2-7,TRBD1,CARRDPGQGFYEQYF,TGTGCCCGGAGAGACCCGGGACAGGGTTTTTACGAGCAGTACTTC
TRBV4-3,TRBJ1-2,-,CASSQGWGQLNYGYTF,TGCGCCAGCAGCCAAGGTTGGGGGCAGCTTAACTATGGCTACACCTTC
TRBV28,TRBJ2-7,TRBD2,CASSPQRDYEQYF,TGTGCCAGCTCCCCCCAGCGGGACTACGAGCAGTACTTC
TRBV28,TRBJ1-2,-,CASSPGQSYGYTF,TGTGCCAGCAGTCCCGGACAGAGCTATGGCTACACCTTC
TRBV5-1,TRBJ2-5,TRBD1,CASSGQGGGTGQETQYF,TGCGCCAGCAGCGGACAGGGTGGAGGGACGGGGCAAGAGACCCAGTACTTC
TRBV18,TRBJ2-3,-,CASSPNRETDTQYF,TGTGCCAGCTCACCAAACAGGGAAACAGATACGCAGTATTTT
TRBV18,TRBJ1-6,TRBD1,CASSPRTGGDSPLHF,TGTGCCAGCTCACCCCGGACAGGGGGGGATTCACCCCTCCACTTT
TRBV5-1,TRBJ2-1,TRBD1,CASSAGTGEYNEQFF,TGCGCCAGCAGCGCCGGGACAGGGGAGTACAATGAGCAGTTCTTC
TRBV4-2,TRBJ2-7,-,CASSQIPGAYEQYF,TGTGCCAGCAGCCAGATTCCAGGGGCCTACGAGCAGTACTTC